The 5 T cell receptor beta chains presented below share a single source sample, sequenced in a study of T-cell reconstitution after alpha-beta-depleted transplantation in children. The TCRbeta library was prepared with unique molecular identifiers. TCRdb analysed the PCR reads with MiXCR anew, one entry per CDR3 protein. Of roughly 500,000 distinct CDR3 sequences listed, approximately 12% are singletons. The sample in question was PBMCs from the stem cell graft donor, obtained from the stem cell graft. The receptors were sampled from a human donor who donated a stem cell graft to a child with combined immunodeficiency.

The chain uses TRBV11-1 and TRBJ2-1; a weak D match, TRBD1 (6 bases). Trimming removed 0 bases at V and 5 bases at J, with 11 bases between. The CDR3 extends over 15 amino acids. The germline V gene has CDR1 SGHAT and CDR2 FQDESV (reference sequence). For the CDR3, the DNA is TGTGCCAGCAGCTTAGCGGGCAGGGGAGACAATGAGCAGTTCTTC. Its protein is CASSLAGRGDNEQFF. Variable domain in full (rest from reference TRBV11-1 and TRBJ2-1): EAEVAQSPRYKITEKSQAVAFWCDPISGHATLYWYRQILGQGPELLVQFQDESVVDDSQLPKDRFSAERLKGVDSTLKIQPAELGDSAMYLCASSLAGRGDNEQFFGPGTRLTVL.

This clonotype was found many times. CDR3 amino acids: CASSFPRGSTNEKLFF. CDR3 bases: TGTGCCAGCAGCTTCCCCAGAGGGTCAACTAATGAAAAACTGTTTTTT. This chain uses TRBV7-9 with TRBJ1-4; D unclear. The CDR3 sequence is 16 residues long. The germline gives CDR1 SEHNR, CDR2 FQNEAQ (reference sequence). Trimming shortened V by 3 bases and J by 0 bases, and 11 bases separated the two germline ends.

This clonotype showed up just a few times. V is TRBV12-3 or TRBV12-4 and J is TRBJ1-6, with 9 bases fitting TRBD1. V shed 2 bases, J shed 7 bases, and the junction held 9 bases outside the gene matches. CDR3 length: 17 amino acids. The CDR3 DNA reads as TGTGCCAGCAGTTTAATATTAGGGACAGGGCTAAATTCACCCCTCCACTTT. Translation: CASSLILGTGLNSPLHF.

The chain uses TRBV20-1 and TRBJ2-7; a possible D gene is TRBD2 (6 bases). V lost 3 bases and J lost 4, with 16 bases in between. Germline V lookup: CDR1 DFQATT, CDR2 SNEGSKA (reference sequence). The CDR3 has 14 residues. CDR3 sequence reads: CSASSVGSLYEQYF. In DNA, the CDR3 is TGCAGTGCTAGTTCTGTCGGGAGTCTATACGAGCAGTACTTC.

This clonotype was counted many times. The CDR3 here is CASSHLYNEQFF. CDR3 DNA sequence: TGTGCCAGCAGCCATCTCTACAATGAGCAGTTCTTC. The gene calls are TRBV12-3 or TRBV12-4 and TRBJ2-1; D is unresolved. The CDR3 has 12 residues. Trimming removed 6 bases from V and 3 bases from J, with 6 bases in between.